The next 26 T cell receptor beta chains were all read from a single sample in a study of blood T cells in healthy people across ages. A second 7 to 11 cycle PCR used barcoded and J-beta primers. Each CDR3 protein is one row after TCRdb ran MiXCR on the 5' RACE reads. The table has some 290,000 distinct CDR3 sequences, 25% to 30% seen once. Sequenced sample: blood. These receptors were collected from a woman aged 70-85 years in good health.

This clonotype showed up just a few times. This chain's CDR3 is CSVDDGLPDTQYF. CDR3 nucleotides: TGCAGCGTTGACGACGGGCTCCCAGATACGCAGTATTTT. This chain joins TRBV29-1 and TRBJ2-3, with D uncertain. This CDR3 region has 13 residues. The V end lost 3 bases, the J end lost 4 bases, and 11 bases lay between the germline ends. Per germline, CDR1 SQVTM and CDR2 ANQGSEA.

V gene TRBV5-1 combines with J gene TRBJ1-2; 10 positions match TRBD1. This CDR3 has 16 amino acids. The J segment lost 4 bases and the V segment lost 4 bases, leaving 10 bases of the junction unmatched. Per the germline V gene, CDR1 is SGHRS and CDR2 is YFSETQ. Here the CDR3 DNA reads TGCGCCAGCAGCAGGACAGGGGGTATTCCCTCCTATGGCTACACCTTC. Its translation is CASSRTGGIPSYGYTF.

The V gene is TRBV7-2, the J gene TRBJ2-5; 7 nucleotides agree with TRBD2. Germline values: CDR1 SGHTA, CDR2 FQGNSA. Trimming removed 2 bases from V and 2 bases from J; junction bases left unmatched: 5. CDR3 length equals 15 residues. In DNA form, the CDR3 reads TGTGCCAGCAGCTTAATGGGGCGGGAGCAAGAGACCCAGTACTTC. Translation gives CASSLMGREQETQYF.

The rearrangement uses TRBV20-1 and TRBJ1-5, with D hard to call. Deletions cut 3 bases from V and 3 bases from J, with 9 bases between. The CDR3 length is 13 residues. Germline CDR1 and CDR2: DFQATT and SNEGSKA (reference sequence). The CDR3 DNA sequence: TGCAGTGCTAGTGGGTGGGACAATCAGCCCCAGCATTTT. As protein: CSASGWDNQPQHF.

The sample holds a few counts of this clonotype. The V and J genes are TRBV20-1 and TRBJ2-6; no clear D gene. The V gene's germline CDR1 is DFQATT and CDR2 SNEGSKA (reference sequence). CDR3 length: 14 residues. Trimming left V 4 bases short and J 4 bases short, with 11 bases between. CDR3 residues: CSAIRRSGANVLTF. The CDR3 nucleotides read TGCAGTGCTATAAGGCGGTCCGGGGCCAACGTCCTGACTTTC.

This chain joins TRBV24-1 and TRBJ2-1; D may be TRBD1 or TRBD2 (6 bases each). The CDR3 runs 13 residues. V was pared by 4 bases and J by 8 bases, with 11 bases between. Germline CDR1 KGHDR, CDR2 SFDVKD. The CDR3 is CATSDAGHHEQFF. The CDR3 DNA follows: TGTGCCACCAGTGACGCGGGACACCATGAGCAGTTCTTC.

This clonotype was picked up many times. The V gene is TRBV4-2, the J gene TRBJ1-2; maybe TRBD1 (5 bases). V was pared by 3 bases and J by 2 bases, with 10 bases between. CDR1 and CDR2 from the germline V gene are LGHNA and YNFKEQ. This CDR3 is 14 amino acids long. The CDR3 region has the DNA TGTGCCAGCAGCCAGTCGGGGGTGAACTATGGCTACACCTTC. It encodes CASSQSGVNYGYTF.

This clonotype was seen more than once but under ten times. DNA of the CDR3: TGTGCCAGCAGGGGACAGCCCTCCTACAATGAGCAGTTCTTC. This codes for CASRGQPSYNEQFF. This rearrangement joins TRBV6-5 to TRBJ2-1; the match to TRBD1 covers 7 bases. The CDR3 totals 14 residues. Trimming at V came to 6 bases and at J to 0 bases, leaving 2 bases not matched to a gene. CDR1 is MNHEY, CDR2 SVGAGI, per germline.

The chain uses TRBV5-1 and TRBJ1-2, with D uncertain. The V gene's germline CDR1 is SGHRS and CDR2 YFSETQ. V shed 4 bases and J shed 0 bases, with 10 bases lying between them. The CDR3 length is 14 residues. CDR3 amino acids: CASSTDGTNYGYTF. As DNA, the CDR3 is TGCGCCAGCAGCACGGACGGGACTAACTATGGCTACACCTTC.

V usage is TRBV6-5 and J usage is TRBJ2-1, with D perhaps TRBD2 (5 bases). The CDR3 is 14 amino acids. Germline V gene sequence: CDR1 MNHEY, CDR2 SVGAGI. The V end lost 6 bases, the J end lost 7 bases, and 16 bases lay between the germline ends. CDR3 protein: CASSRTGIPNEQFF. The DNA for the CDR3 is TGTGCCAGCAGCCGGACCGGGATTCCAAATGAGCAGTTCTTC.

V and J are TRBV5-6 and TRBJ2-7; D is unresolved. The CDR3 length is 11 residues. The germline V and J ends were trimmed by 2 bases and 6 bases, with 6 bases remaining between them. Germline loops: CDR1 SGHDT, CDR2 YYEEEE. The CDR3 loop is CASSLYAEQYF. In nucleotides, the CDR3 is TGTGCCAGCAGCTTATACGCCGAGCAGTACTTC.

The chain uses TRBV5-1 and TRBJ1-1; TRBD1 aligns across 8 bases. The trim removed 3 bases at V and 0 bases at J, leaving 7 bases unmatched. This CDR3 is built from 16 residues. Germline V gives CDR1 SGHRS, CDR2 YFSETQ. The CDR3 sequence is CASSSTGGRMNTEAFF. CDR3 in DNA: TGCGCCAGCAGCTCAACAGGGGGGCGTATGAACACTGAAGCTTTCTTT. The whole variable domain, remainder taken from reference TRBV5-1 and TRBJ1-1, is KAGVTQTPRYLIKTRGQQVTLSCSPISGHRSVSWYQQTPGQGLQFLFEYFSETQRNKGNFPGRFSGRQFSNSRSEMNVSTLELGDSALYLCASSSTGGRMNTEAFFGQGTRLTVV.

The table lists this clonotype with a few counts. The chain is built from TRBV20-1 and TRBJ1-5, with D possibly being TRBD1 (6 bases). The CDR3 spans 13 residues. The V gene lost 2 bases and the J gene lost 4 bases, with 9 bases spanning the gap. Looked up from germline, CDR1 is DFQATT and CDR2 is SNEGSKA (reference sequence). The CDR3 loop reads CSARYGQNQPQHF. In DNA, the CDR3 is TGCAGTGCTAGATACGGACAGAATCAGCCCCAGCATTTT.

There are many counts of this clonotype. The junction and the germline gene differ at one end; a read error may be behind it. The V and J genes are TRBV5-1 and TRBJ2-7; 10 bases agree with TRBD1. From germline, CDR1 is SGHRS and CDR2 YFSETQ. The CDR3 runs 14 residues. The CDR3 sequence: CASSLGQGAYEQYF. The CDR3, as DNA: TGTGCCAGCAGCCTAGGACAGGGGGCCTACGAGCAGTACTTC.

About this clonotype: Mismatch with germline at one junction end may stem from a read error. The gene calls are TRBV11-2 and TRBJ2-5, with 15 bases identical to TRBD2. Germline V gives CDR1 SGHAT, CDR2 FQNNGV. The CDR3 extends over 14 amino acids. CDR3: CASSSPGLAGGSHF. The DNA of the CDR3 is TGTGCCAGCAGCTCGCCGGGACTAGCGGGAGGTTCCCACTTC. Combining the CDR3 with reference TRBV11-2 and TRBJ2-5 gives the whole variable domain EAGVAQSPRYKIIEKRQSVAFWCNPISGHATLYWYQQILGQGPKLLIQFQNNGVVDDSQLPKDRFSAERLKGVDSTLKIQPAKLEDSAVYLCASSSPGLAGGSHFGPGTRLLVL.

This clonotype was seen only a few times. The chain recombines TRBV9 with TRBJ2-3; D is possibly TRBD2 (6 bases). Germline lookup yields CDR1 SGDLS and CDR2 YYNGEE. This CDR3 is 15 amino acids long. Between the trimmed V and J ends, which lost 3 bases and 4 bases, there was a span of 15 bases. The chain's CDR3 is CASSATSLEPDTQYF. CDR3 sequence (DNA): TGTGCCAGCAGCGCCACTAGCTTAGAACCAGATACGCAGTATTTT.

The chain combines TRBV4-2 with TRBJ2-1, with 7 nucleotides matching TRBD1. Germline lookup yields CDR1 LGHNA and CDR2 YNFKEQ. This CDR3 spans 15 amino acids. Losses at the gene ends were 1 base for V and 5 bases for J; bases not matched to a gene: 5. The CDR3 sequence is CASSQARQGDNEQFF. CDR3 sequence (DNA): TGTGCCAGCAGCCAAGCCCGGCAGGGGGACAATGAGCAGTTCTTC.

This chain links TRBV7-9 with TRBJ1-2; 7 nucleotides line up with TRBD1. V shed 3 bases and J 4 bases; nucleotides not matched to a gene: 8. Germline loops: CDR1 SEHNR, CDR2 FQNEAQ (reference sequence). The length of the CDR3 is 15 residues. The CDR3 here is CASSLGTELGYGYTF. The DNA of the CDR3 is TGTGCCAGCAGCTTGGGGACAGAGTTGGGCTATGGCTACACCTTC.

This clonotype was seen many times. The CDR3 DNA reads as TGTGCCAGCAGCCAAGGACTAGCGGGAACCTACGAGCAGTACTTC. It codes for CASSQGLAGTYEQYF. J is TRBJ2-5 and V is TRBV3-1; 11 positions match TRBD2. The J call may be in error: the DNA end matches TRBJ2-7 better. The CDR3 is 15 residues long. Germline CDR1 reads LGHDT; CDR2 reads YNNKEL (reference sequence).

This clonotype was seen at least ten times. The V gene is TRBV20-1, the J gene TRBJ2-1, with D unclear. Germline V gene sequence: CDR1 DFQATT, CDR2 SNEGSKA (reference sequence). Trimming removed 6 bases from V and 1 base from J, with 16 bases in between. This CDR3 has 15 residues. CDR3 in amino acids: CSAQHPEISYNEQFF. The CDR3, as DNA: TGCAGTGCCCAACACCCGGAGATATCCTACAATGAGCAGTTCTTC.

The chain combines TRBV28 with TRBJ1-3; unclear D gene. This CDR3 contains 15 residues. The V gene's germline CDR1 is MDHEN and CDR2 SYDVKM. Between the trimmed V and J ends, which lost 2 bases and 0 bases, there was a span of 8 bases. CDR3 sequence (DNA): TGTGCCAGCAGTTTAACGCCTAGCTCTGGAAACACCATATATTTT. It yields the protein CASSLTPSSGNTIYF.

The chain employs TRBV6-1 and TRBJ1-4; D remains unclear. The V gene lost 1 base and the J gene lost 11 bases, with 11 bases spanning the gap. CDR1 MNHNS and CDR2 SASEGT come from the germline V gene. The CDR3 has 13 residues. CDR3 coding DNA: TGTGCCAGCAGTGAAGAAAGGGTTGGGAAACTGTTTTTT. Protein: CASSEERVGKLFF.

This clonotype appeared many times. This rearrangement joins TRBV3-1 to TRBJ1-4; D is unresolved. V was clipped by 3 bases and J by 8 bases, with 7 bases between them. Germline V CDR1 and CDR2: LGHDT, YNNKEL (reference sequence). The CDR3 runs to 12 residues. The CDR3 reads CASSQWEEKLFF. The CDR3 nucleotides are TGTGCCAGCAGCCAGTGGGAGGAAAAACTGTTTTTT.

The genes are TRBV18 and TRBJ2-5; D may be TRBD1 or TRBD2 (6 bases each). This CDR3 region has 15 residues. CDR1 is KGHSH and CDR2 is LQKENI in the germline V gene. V was pared by 6 bases and J by 0 bases, with 14 bases between. Written as DNA, the CDR3 is TGTGCCAGCTCCCTGGAGGGGGTATACCAAGAGACCCAGTACTTC. It encodes CASSLEGVYQETQYF.

The chain links TRBV5-1 to TRBJ1-5; D uncertain. Between the trimmed V and J ends, which lost 1 base and 4 bases, there was a span of 6 bases. Germline V gene sequence: CDR1 SGHRS, CDR2 YFSETQ. This CDR3 has 13 amino acids. CDR3 loop: CASSLMGNQPQHF. Here the CDR3 DNA reads TGCGCCAGCAGCTTGATGGGAAATCAGCCCCAGCATTTT.

The sample holds one count of this clonotype. The chain couples TRBV15 to TRBJ2-3, with 10 bases identical to TRBD2. The trim removed 3 bases at V and 4 bases at J, leaving 10 bases unmatched. The CDR3 is made up of 17 amino acids. The germline V gene has CDR1 LNHNV and CDR2 YYDKDF (reference sequence). CDR3 DNA sequence: TGTGCCACCAGCAGGCTCGGAAATCTAGCGGGAGCAGATACGCAGTATTTT. Translated, it gives CATSRLGNLAGADTQYF.